This is a list of T cell receptor beta chains from one sample in a study of T cell responses to AZD1222 COVID-19 vaccine. Sequencing used immunoSEQ multiplex PCR; TCRdb keeps in-frame clones, though not all of them. Among 110,000 to 150,000 clones listed, approximately 90% were seen once. The material was peripheral blood, obtained on day 0 of AZD1222 vaccination. These receptors were taken from an adult in good health. Both conserved end residues are part of each CDR3. The order of the fields is V gene, D gene, J gene, clone size, CDR3 DNA, CDR3 protein. A D gene is named only where the DNA matches it firmly. Some rows mark clone size as missing; the rest say once, few, many or name a class of expanded clone.

V: TRBV5-4; D: .; J: TRBJ2-7; size: .; DNA: TGTGCCAGCAGAAAAGGAGGTGTGGAGGGCTACGAGCAGTACTTC; CDR3: CASRKGGVEGYEQYF
V: TRBV4-3; D: .; J: TRBJ1-2; size: .; DNA: TGCGCCAGCAGCCAAGAGCTTGCACAGGCTGGCTACACCTTC; CDR3: CASSQELAQAGYTF
V: TRBV4-3; D: TRBD1; J: TRBJ1-3; size: .; DNA: TGCGCCAGCAGCCAAGATAGGACAGGGCTCGGAAACACCATATATTTT; CDR3: CASSQDRTGLGNTIYF
V: TRBV19; D: .; J: TRBJ2-2; size: .; DNA: TGTGCCAGTACCACCTTTGACGCCGGGGAGCTGTTTTTT; CDR3: CASTTFDAGELFF
V: TRBV10-1; D: .; J: TRBJ1-1; size: .; DNA: TGCGCCAGCAGTGAGCAACTGAACACTGAAGCTTTCTTT; CDR3: CASSEQLNTEAFF
V: TRBV30; D: .; J: TRBJ1-5; size: .; DNA: TGTGCCTGGAGCAGAACAGGAGATCAGCCCCAGCATTTT; CDR3: CAWSRTGDQPQHF
V: TRBV11-2; D: TRBD2; J: TRBJ2-1; size: .; DNA: TGTGCCAGCAGCTTAGGACGTCTAGCGGGGGTTGACAATGAGCAGTTCTTC; CDR3: CASSLGRLAGVDNEQFF
V: TRBV28; D: TRBD2; J: TRBJ2-7; size: .; DNA: TGTGCCACGAAAGGCCCGGCGGGAGAATTACACGAGCAGTACTTC; CDR3: CATKGPAGELHEQYF
V: TRBV5-1; D: .; J: TRBJ1-2; size: .; DNA: TGCGCCAGCAGCGCCAGGGTCCCAGCTAACTATGGCTACACCTTC; CDR3: CASSARVPANYGYTF
V: TRBV27; D: .; J: TRBJ2-2; size: .; DNA: TGTGCCAGCAGTAAATTACAGGGTGGTGGGTCCGGGGAGCTGTTTTTT; CDR3: CASSKLQGGGSGELFF
V: TRBV19; D: TRBD1; J: TRBJ1-5; size: .; DNA: TGTGCCAGTAGTACCGTAGACAGGGGACGGCAGCCCCAGCATTTT; CDR3: CASSTVDRGRQPQHF
V: TRBV19; D: TRBD2; J: TRBJ2-3; size: .; DNA: TGTGCCAGTAGTATGTCTAGCGGGAGTTTGGCTACGCAGTATTTT; CDR3: CASSMSSGSLATQYF
V: TRBV19; D: .; J: TRBJ2-7; size: .; DNA: TGTGCCAGTAGTATAGGGCGCGGAGACGAGCAGTACTTC; CDR3: CASSIGRGDEQYF
V: TRBV5-1; D: .; J: TRBJ2-2; size: .; DNA: TGCGCCACCACGGGGCTACCGAACACCGGGGAGCTGTTTTTT; CDR3: CATTGLPNTGELFF
V: TRBV5-1; D: .; J: TRBJ2-4; size: .; DNA: TGCGCCAGCAGCCCCTTGGGCCGGGGTAGAGGGGCCAAAAACATTCAGTACTTC; CDR3: CASSPLGRGRGAKNIQYF
V: TRBV11-2; D: .; J: TRBJ1-1; size: .; DNA: TGTGCCAGCAGCCAGGACGGTGATAAAGCTTTCTTT; CDR3: CASSQDGDKAFF
V: TRBV6-5; D: TRBD1; J: TRBJ1-1; size: .; DNA: TGTGCCAGCAGTTACGCGGACAGGGCGAGCACTGAAGCTTTCTTT; CDR3: CASSYADRASTEAFF
V: TRBV27; D: .; J: TRBJ2-1; size: .; DNA: TGTGCCAGCCGCGGAGACTTCGGCGGTGAGCAGTTCTTC; CDR3: CASRGDFGGEQFF
V: TRBV4-1; D: TRBD1; J: TRBJ1-5; size: .; DNA: TGCGCCAGCAGCCAATCAGGGGGCGTGGGTCCCCAGCATTTT; CDR3: CASSQSGGVGPQHF
V: TRBV25-1; D: TRBD2; J: TRBJ2-3; size: .; DNA: TGTGCCAGCAGTGGGACTAGCGGGACCCCCGCAGATACGCAGTATTTT; CDR3: CASSGTSGTPADTQYF
V: TRBV5-6; D: .; J: TRBJ2-7; size: .; DNA: TGTGCCAGCAGCCGATATCAGGGTTTCGAGCAGTACTTC; CDR3: CASSRYQGFEQYF
V: TRBV7-2; D: .; J: TRBJ1-2; size: once; DNA: TGTGCCAGCAGCCCCCCGGGACCTCCGTCCTATGGCTACACCTTC; CDR3: CASSPPGPPSYGYTF
V: TRBV14; D: .; J: TRBJ1-2; size: .; DNA: TGTGCCAGCAGCCCCCCCTGGGGCAAAGTTGAGTATGGCTACACCTTC; CDR3: CASSPPWGKVEYGYTF
V: TRBV5-4; D: .; J: TRBJ1-5; size: .; DNA: TGTGCCAGCAGCTTGGGCCCGATAGGGCCCCAGCATTTT; CDR3: CASSLGPIGPQHF
V: TRBV10-3; D: .; J: TRBJ2-7; size: .; DNA: TGTGCCATCAGTGATACTAGAGACCCTGACGAGCAGTACTTC; CDR3: CAISDTRDPDEQYF
V: TRBV7-2; D: .; J: TRBJ2-2; size: .; DNA: TGTGCCAGCAGCTTCTTCCGGGAGTCCGGGGAGCTGTTTTTT; CDR3: CASSFFRESGELFF
V: TRBV3-1/TRBV3-2; D: TRBD2; J: TRBJ2-7; size: .; DNA: TGTGCCAGCAGCCATGGGTCGCTAGCGGGAGCGGAGCAGTACTTC; CDR3: CASSHGSLAGAEQYF
V: TRBV19; D: TRBD2; J: TRBJ2-4; size: .; DNA: TGTGCCAGTAGTACTAGCGGGAGCGGAAACATTCAGTACTTC; CDR3: CASSTSGSGNIQYF
V: TRBV27; D: .; J: TRBJ2-7; size: .; DNA: TGTGCCAGCAGTTTCACGGGGGTTTCCTACGAGCAGTACTTC; CDR3: CASSFTGVSYEQYF
V: TRBV19; D: TRBD1; J: TRBJ1-5; size: .; DNA: TGTGCCAGTAGCCTCGGACAGGCTCAGCCCCAGCATTTT; CDR3: CASSLGQAQPQHF
V: TRBV24-1; D: .; J: TRBJ1-2; size: .; DNA: TGTGCCACCTCGGAGGGGGGTGTGGGCTATGGCTACACCTTC; CDR3: CATSEGGVGYGYTF
V: TRBV11-2; D: .; J: TRBJ2-1; size: .; DNA: TGTGCCAGCAGCCCCCCAGCACGTTCCTACAATGAGCAGTTCTTC; CDR3: CASSPPARSYNEQFF
V: TRBV19; D: .; J: TRBJ2-2; size: .; DNA: TGTGCCAGTAGTCTACAGGGAGGGAGCGGGGAGCTGTTTTTT; CDR3: CASSLQGGSGELFF
V: TRBV7-9; D: .; J: TRBJ1-4; size: .; DNA: TGTGCCAGCACCGAGAGTGGGGAAAAACTGTTTTTT; CDR3: CASTESGEKLFF
V: TRBV4-1; D: TRBD2; J: TRBJ2-2; size: .; DNA: TGCGCCAGCAGCCAAGGGACTAGAGTCACCGGGGAGCTGTTTTTT; CDR3: CASSQGTRVTGELFF
V: TRBV7-9; D: .; J: TRBJ2-1; size: once; DNA: TGTGCCAGCAGCTTGACCGGACGGCCCAATGAGCAGTTCTTC; CDR3: CASSLTGRPNEQFF
V: TRBV19; D: .; J: TRBJ2-3; size: .; DNA: TGTGCCAGTAGTATTACTCCCCCTGCGCAGTATTTT; CDR3: CASSITPPAQYF
V: TRBV27; D: .; J: TRBJ2-1; size: .; DNA: TGTGCCAGCAGTTTAGGAGGTGGGGAGCAGTTCTTC; CDR3: CASSLGGGEQFF
V: TRBV7-2; D: TRBD1; J: TRBJ2-1; size: .; DNA: TGTGCCAGCAGCTTAGACAGGGGACCCTACAATGAGCAGTTCTTC; CDR3: CASSLDRGPYNEQFF
V: TRBV6-5; D: TRBD2; J: TRBJ2-1; size: .; DNA: TGTGCCAGTGGGACTACCCTATCCTACAATGAGCAGTTCTTC; CDR3: CASGTTLSYNEQFF
V: TRBV5-1; D: TRBD1; J: TRBJ1-2; size: .; DNA: TGCGCCAGCAGCTTGGTTCAGGGGGGAGCTGGCTACACCTTC; CDR3: CASSLVQGGAGYTF
V: TRBV19; D: TRBD1; J: TRBJ2-7; size: .; DNA: TGTGCCAGTAGTATTCAGGGGGCCGACGAGCAGTACTTC; CDR3: CASSIQGADEQYF
V: TRBV5-1; D: TRBD1; J: TRBJ2-1; size: .; DNA: TGCGCCAGCAGCCTGACAGGGGGCAGTTGGGGTGAGCAGTTCTTC; CDR3: CASSLTGGSWGEQFF